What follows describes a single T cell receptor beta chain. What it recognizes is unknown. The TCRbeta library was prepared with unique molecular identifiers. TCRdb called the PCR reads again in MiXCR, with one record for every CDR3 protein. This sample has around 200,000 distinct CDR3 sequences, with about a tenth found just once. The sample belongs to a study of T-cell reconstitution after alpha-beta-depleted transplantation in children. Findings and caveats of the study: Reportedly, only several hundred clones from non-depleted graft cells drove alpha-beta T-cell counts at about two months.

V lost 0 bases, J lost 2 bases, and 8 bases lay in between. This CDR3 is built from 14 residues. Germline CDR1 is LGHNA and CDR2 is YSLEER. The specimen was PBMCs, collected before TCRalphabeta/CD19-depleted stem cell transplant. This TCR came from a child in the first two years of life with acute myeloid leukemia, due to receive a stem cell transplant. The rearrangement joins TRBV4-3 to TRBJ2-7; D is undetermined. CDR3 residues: CASSQEWATYEQYF. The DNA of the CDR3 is TGCGCCAGCAGCCAAGAATGGGCTACCTACGAGCAGTACTTC.